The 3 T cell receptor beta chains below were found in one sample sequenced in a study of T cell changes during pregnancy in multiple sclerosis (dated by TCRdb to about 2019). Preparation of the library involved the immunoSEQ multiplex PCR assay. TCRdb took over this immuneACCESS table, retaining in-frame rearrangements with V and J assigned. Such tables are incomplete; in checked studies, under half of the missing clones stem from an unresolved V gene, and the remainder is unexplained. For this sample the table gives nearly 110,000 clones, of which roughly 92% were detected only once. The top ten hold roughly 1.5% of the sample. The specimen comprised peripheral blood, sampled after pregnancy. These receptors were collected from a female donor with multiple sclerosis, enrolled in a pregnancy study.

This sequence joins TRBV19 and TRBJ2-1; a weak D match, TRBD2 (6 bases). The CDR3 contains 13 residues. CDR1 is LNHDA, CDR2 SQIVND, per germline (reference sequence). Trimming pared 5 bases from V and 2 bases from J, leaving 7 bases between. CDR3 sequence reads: CASSGGTYNEQFF. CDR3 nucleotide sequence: TGTGCCAGTAGTGGCGGGACCTACAATGAGCAGTTCTTC.

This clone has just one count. In DNA form, the CDR3 reads TGTGCCAGCAGTTCGGGACAGGGGGGGACAGATACGCAGTATTTT. It translates to CASSSGQGGTDTQYF. This sequence joins TRBV27 and TRBJ2-3, with 11 bases identical to TRBD1. Germline-derived CDR1 and CDR2 are MNHEY and SMNVEV (reference sequence). Losses at the gene ends were 4 bases for V and 3 bases for J; bases not matched to a gene: 3. CDR3 length: 15 residues.

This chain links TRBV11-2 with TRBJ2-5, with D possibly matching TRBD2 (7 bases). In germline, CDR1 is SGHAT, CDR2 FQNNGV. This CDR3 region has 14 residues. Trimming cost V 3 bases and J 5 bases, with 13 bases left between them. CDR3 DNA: TGTGCCAGCAGCTTGGGGGGGCCAGGCGAGACCCAGTACTTC. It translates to CASSLGGPGETQYF.